This T cell receptor beta chain originates from a study of graft-versus-host responses after intestinal transplantation. About the study: Recipients were given multivisceral, liver-intestinal, or isolated intestinal transplants. Anti-thymocyte globulin served as induction for all recipients, who then took tacrolimus and steroids for about 3 years. Notes on the study in general: Those patients showing graft-donor T cell macrochimerism displayed high graft-versus-host to host-versus-graft clonal ratios in allografts. Ileal or blood samples showed some GvH clones first, and such clones were also found in recipient marrow.

Points on this clone: Its antigen is unidentified.

CDR3 length: 14 residues. Per germline, CDR1 WSHSY and CDR2 SAAADI. V was pared by 7 bases and J by 3 bases, with 10 bases between. Sequencing used immunoSEQ multiplex PCR; TCRdb keeps in-frame clones, though not all of them. The repertoire has fewer than 110,000 clones, 80% to 90% of them found once; the top ten carry roughly 0.71%. This specimen was unstimulated CD4+ T cells sorted from spleen or lymph node cells, taken before transplant. The chain uses TRBV10-2 and TRBJ1-6, with unresolved D. The receptor was derived from a human donor who was the organ donor for an intestinal transplant. CDR3 DNA: TGCGCCAGCATGGAGAGACACTATAATTCACCCCTCCACTTT. It specifies CASMERHYNSPLHF.